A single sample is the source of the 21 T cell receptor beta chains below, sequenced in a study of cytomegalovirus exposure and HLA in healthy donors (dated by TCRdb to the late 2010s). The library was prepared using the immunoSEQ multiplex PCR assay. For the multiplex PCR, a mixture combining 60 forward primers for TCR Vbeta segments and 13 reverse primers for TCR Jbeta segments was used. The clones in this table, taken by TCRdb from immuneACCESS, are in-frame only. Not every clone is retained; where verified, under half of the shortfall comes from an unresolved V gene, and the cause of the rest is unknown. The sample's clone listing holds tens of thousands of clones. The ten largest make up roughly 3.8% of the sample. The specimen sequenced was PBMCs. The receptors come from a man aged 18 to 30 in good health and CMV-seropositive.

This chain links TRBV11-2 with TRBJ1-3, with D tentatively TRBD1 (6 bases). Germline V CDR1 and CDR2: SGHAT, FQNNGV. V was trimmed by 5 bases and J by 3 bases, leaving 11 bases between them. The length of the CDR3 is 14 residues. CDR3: CASSPPGDGNTIYF. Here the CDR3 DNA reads TGTGCCAGCAGCCCACCAGGGGATGGAAACACCATATATTTT.

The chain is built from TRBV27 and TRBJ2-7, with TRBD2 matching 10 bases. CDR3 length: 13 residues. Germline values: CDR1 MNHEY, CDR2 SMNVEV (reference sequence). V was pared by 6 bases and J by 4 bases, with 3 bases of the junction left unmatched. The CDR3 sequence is CASSIAGGYEQYF. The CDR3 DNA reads TGTGCCAGCAGCATAGCGGGGGGATACGAGCAGTACTTC.

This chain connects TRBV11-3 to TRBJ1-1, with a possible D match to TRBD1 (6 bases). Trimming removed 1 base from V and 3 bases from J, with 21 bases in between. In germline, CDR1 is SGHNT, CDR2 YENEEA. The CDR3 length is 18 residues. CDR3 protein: CASSLVDQSGGGYTEAFF. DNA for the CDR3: TGTGCCAGCAGCTTAGTCGATCAATCTGGGGGGGGCTACACTGAAGCTTTCTTT. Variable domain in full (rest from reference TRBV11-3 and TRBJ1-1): EAGVVQSPRYKIIEKKQPVAFWCNPISGHNTLYWYLQNLGQGPELLIRYENEEAVDDSQLPKDRFSAERLKGVDSTLKIQPAELGDSAVYLCASSLVDQSGGGYTEAFFGQGTRLTVV.

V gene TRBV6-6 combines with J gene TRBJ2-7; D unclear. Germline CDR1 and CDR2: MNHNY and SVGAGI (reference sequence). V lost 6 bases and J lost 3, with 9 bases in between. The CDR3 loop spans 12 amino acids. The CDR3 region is CASRAQNYEQYF. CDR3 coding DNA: TGTGCCAGCAGGGCACAGAACTACGAGCAGTACTTC.

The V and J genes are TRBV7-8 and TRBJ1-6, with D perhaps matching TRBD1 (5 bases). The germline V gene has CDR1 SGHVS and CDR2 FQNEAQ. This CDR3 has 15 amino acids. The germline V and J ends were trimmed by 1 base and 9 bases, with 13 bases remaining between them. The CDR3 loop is CASSLDRLPGSPLHF. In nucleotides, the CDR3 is TGTGCCAGCAGCTTAGACAGGCTGCCCGGTTCACCCCTCCACTTT.

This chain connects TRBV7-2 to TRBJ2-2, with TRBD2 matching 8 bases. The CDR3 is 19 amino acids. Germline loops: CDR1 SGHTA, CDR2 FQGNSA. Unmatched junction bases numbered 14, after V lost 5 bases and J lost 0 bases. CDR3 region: CASSAGLGASGSNTGELFF. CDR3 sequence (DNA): TGTGCCAGCAGCGCCGGGTTGGGGGCTAGCGGGTCGAACACCGGGGAGCTGTTTTTT.

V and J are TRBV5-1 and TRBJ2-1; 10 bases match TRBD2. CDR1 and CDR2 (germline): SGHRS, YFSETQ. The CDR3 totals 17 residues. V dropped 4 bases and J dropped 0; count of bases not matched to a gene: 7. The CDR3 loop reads CASSTRTSGSSYNEQFF. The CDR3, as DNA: TGCGCCAGCAGCACACGGACTAGCGGAAGCTCCTACAATGAGCAGTTCTTC.

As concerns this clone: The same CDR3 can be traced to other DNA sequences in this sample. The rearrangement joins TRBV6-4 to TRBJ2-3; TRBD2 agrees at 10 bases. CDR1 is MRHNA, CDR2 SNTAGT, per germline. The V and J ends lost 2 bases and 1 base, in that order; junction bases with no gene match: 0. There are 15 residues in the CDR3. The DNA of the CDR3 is TGTGCCAGCAGTGACGGGACTAGCGGCACAGATACGCAGTATTTT. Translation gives CASSDGTSGTDTQYF.

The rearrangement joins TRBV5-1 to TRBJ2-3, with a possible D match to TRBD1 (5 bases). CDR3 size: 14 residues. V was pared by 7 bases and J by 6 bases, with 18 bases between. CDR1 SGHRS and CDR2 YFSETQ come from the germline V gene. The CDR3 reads CASSGSQGGDTQYF. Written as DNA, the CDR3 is TGCGCCAGCTCCGGCAGTCAGGGTGGGGATACGCAGTATTTT.

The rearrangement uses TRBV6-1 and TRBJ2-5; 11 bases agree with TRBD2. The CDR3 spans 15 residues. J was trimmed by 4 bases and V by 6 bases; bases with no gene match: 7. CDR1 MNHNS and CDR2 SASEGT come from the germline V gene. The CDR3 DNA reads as TGTGCCAGCAGGGCGGTAGCGGGAGGGGGAGAGACCCAGTACTTC. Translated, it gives CASRAVAGGGETQYF.

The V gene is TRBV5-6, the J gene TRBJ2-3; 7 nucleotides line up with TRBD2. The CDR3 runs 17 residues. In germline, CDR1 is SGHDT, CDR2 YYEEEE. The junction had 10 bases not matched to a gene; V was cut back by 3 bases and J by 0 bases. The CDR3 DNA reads TGTGCCAGCAGCTGGGAGGGCAGTCCGACTAGCACAGATACGCAGTATTTT. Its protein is CASSWEGSPTSTDTQYF.

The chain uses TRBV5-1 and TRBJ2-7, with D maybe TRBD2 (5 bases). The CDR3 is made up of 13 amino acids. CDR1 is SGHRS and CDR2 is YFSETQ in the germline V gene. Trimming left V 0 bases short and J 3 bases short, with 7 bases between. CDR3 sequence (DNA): TGCGCCAGCAGCTTGGCCGGGAACTACGAGCAGTACTTC. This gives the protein CASSLAGNYEQYF.

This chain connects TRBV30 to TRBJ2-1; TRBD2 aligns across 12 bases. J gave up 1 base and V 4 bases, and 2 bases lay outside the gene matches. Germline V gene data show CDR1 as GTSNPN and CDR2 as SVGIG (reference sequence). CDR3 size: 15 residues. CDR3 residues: CAWTGTSGSYNEQFF. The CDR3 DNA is TGTGCCTGGACGGGGACTAGCGGGTCCTACAATGAGCAGTTCTTC.

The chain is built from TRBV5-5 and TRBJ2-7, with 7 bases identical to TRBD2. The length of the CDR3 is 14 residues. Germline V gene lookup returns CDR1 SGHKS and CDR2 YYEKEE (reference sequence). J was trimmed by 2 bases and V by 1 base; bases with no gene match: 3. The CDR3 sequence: CASSLTSVTYEQYF. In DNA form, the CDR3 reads TGTGCCAGCAGCTTGACTAGCGTGACCTACGAGCAGTACTTC. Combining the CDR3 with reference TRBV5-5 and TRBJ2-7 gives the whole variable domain DAGVTQSPTHLIKTRGQQVTLRCSPISGHKSVSWYQQVLGQGPQFIFQYYEKEERGRGNFPDRFSARQFPNYSSELNVNALLLGDSALYLCASSLTSVTYEQYFGPGTRLTVT.

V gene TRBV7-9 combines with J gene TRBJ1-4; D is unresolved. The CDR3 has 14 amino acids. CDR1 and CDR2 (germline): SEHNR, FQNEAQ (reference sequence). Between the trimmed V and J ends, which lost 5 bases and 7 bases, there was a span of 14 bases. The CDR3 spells CASSAGSGSEKLFF. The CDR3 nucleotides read TGTGCCAGCAGCGCCGGGTCTGGGAGTGAAAAACTGTTTTTT. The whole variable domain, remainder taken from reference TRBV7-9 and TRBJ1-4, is DTGVSQNPRHKITKRGQNVTFRCDPISEHNRLYWYRQTLGQGPEFLTYFQNEAQLEKSRLLSDRFSAERPKGSFSTLEIQRTEQGDSAMYLCASSAGSGSEKLFFGSGTQLSVL.

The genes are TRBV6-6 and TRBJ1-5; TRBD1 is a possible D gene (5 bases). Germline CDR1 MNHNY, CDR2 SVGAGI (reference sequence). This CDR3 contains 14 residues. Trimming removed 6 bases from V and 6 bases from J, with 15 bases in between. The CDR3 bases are TGTGCCAGCAGGGGGCAGGTAAGGATTCAGCCCCAGCATTTT. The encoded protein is CASRGQVRIQPQHF.

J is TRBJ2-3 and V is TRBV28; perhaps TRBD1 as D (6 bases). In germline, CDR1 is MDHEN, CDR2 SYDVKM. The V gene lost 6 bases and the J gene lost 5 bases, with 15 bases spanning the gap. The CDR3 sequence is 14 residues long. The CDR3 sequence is CASSLPGAGDTQYF. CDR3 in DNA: TGTGCCAGCAGCCTACCAGGGGCCGGAGATACGCAGTATTTT. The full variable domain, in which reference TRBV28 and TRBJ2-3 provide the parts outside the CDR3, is DVKVTQSSRYLVKRTGEKVFLECVQDMDHENMFWYRQDPGLGLRLIYFSYDVKMKEKGDIPEGYSVSREKKERFSLILESASTNQTSMYLCASSLPGAGDTQYFGPGTRLTVL.

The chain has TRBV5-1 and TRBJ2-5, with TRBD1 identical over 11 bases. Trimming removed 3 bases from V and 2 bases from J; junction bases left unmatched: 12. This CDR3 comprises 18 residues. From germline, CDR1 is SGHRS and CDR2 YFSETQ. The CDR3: CASSYPGTGGVRQETQYF. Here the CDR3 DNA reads TGCGCCAGCAGCTACCCCGGGACAGGGGGGGTGCGGCAAGAGACCCAGTACTTC.

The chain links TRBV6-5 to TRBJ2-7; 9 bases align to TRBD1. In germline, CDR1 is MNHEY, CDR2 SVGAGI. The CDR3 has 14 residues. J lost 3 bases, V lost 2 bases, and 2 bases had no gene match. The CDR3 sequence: CASSYGTGNYEQYF. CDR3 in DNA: TGTGCCAGCAGTTACGGGACAGGGAACTACGAGCAGTACTTC.

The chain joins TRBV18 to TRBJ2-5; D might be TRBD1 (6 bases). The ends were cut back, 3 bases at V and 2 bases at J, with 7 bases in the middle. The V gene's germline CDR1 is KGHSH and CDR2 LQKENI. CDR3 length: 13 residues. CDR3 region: CASSPQGQETQYF. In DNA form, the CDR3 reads TGTGCCAGCTCACCCCAGGGGCAAGAGACCCAGTACTTC.

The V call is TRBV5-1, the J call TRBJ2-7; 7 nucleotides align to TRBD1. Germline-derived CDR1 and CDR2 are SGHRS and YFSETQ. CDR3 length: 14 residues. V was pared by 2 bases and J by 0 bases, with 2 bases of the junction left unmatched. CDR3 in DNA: TGCGCCAGCAGCTTCCACAGGGGCTCCTACGAGCAGTACTTC. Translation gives CASSFHRGSYEQYF.